The 23 T cell receptor beta chains below were found in one sample sequenced in a study of blood T cell repertoires in COVID-19. The protocol was immunoSEQ multiplex PCR, while the TCRdb copy is restricted to in-frame clones and leaves out a portion. The table has roughly 200,000 clones, less than 85% seen once. Specimen: peripheral blood. These receptors were obtained from a man aged 50-59 years who had recovered from COVID-19.

This chain connects TRBV5-1 to TRBJ2-3, with a weak D call TRBD2 (6 bases). CDR1 SGHRS and CDR2 YFSETQ come from the germline V gene. CDR3 length: 13 residues. V was shortened by 3 bases and J by 7 bases, with 12 bases between the two germline ends. CDR3 region: CASSSVRDYTQYF. In nucleotides, the CDR3 is TGCGCCAGCAGCTCGGTCCGGGACTATACGCAGTATTTT.

The chain uses TRBV28 and TRBJ1-2; TRBD1 matches 10 bases. The CDR3 covers 14 residues. Germline V CDR1 and CDR2: MDHEN, SYDVKM. V dropped 10 bases and J dropped 8; count of bases not matched to a gene: 13. The CDR3 DNA reads TGTGCCACCCCGGCGACAGGGGGCCGTTCAGGCTACACCTTC. Amino acids: CATPATGGRSGYTF.

This clone was recorded only once. The chain joins TRBV30 to TRBJ1-2, with unresolved D. This CDR3 is 13 amino acids long. The V gene's germline CDR1 is GTSNPN and CDR2 SVGIG (reference sequence). V lost 3 bases to trimming and J lost 2 bases, with 10 bases between them. CDR3 amino acids: CAWREVENYGYTF. The CDR3 bases are TGTGCCTGGAGGGAGGTTGAGAACTATGGCTACACCTTC.

The V call is TRBV4-1, the J call TRBJ2-7; D is possibly TRBD2 (5 bases). Germline lookup yields CDR1 MGHRA and CDR2 YSYEKL. V gave up 0 bases and J gave up 3 bases, with 12 bases separating them. This CDR3 has 15 amino acids. DNA for the CDR3: TGCGCCAGCAGCCAAGAGAGCCTAGCCTACTACGAGCAGTACTTC. This translates into CASSQESLAYYEQYF.

The chain uses TRBV4-2 and TRBJ2-3; TRBD2 matches at 8 bases. CDR1 and CDR2 from the germline V gene are LGHNA and YNFKEQ. CDR3 length: 15 amino acids. V shed 4 bases and J 6 bases; nucleotides not matched to a gene: 9. Here the CDR3 DNA reads TGTGCCAGCAGCCCCGAGGGCGGGAGGCCGGATACGCAGTATTTT. Translating it yields CASSPEGGRPDTQYF.

The CDR3 is CSASSGQTHSGNTIYF. CDR3 sequence (DNA): TGCAGTGCTAGTTCGGGACAGACTCACTCTGGAAACACCATATATTTT. The rearrangement joins TRBV20-1 to TRBJ1-3, with TRBD1 matching over 7 bases. CDR1 and CDR2 (germline): DFQATT, SNEGSKA (reference sequence). The CDR3 totals 16 residues. The J segment lost 0 bases and the V segment lost 3 bases, leaving 8 bases of the junction unmatched.

The chain links TRBV6-6 to TRBJ1-1; D ambiguous. Germline V gives CDR1 MNHNY, CDR2 SVGAGI (reference sequence). CDR3 length equals 13 residues. Trimming took off 1 base at V and 6 bases at J, with 9 bases between the two ends. This CDR3 is CASSYYTGAEAFF. DNA for the CDR3: TGTGCCAGCAGTTACTATACGGGTGCTGAAGCTTTCTTT.

The chain combines TRBV3-1 (or the pseudogene TRBV3-2) with TRBJ2-2, with D hard to call. The CDR3 is 13 amino acids. Trimming took 5 bases from V and 2 from J, leaving 6 bases between them. Germline V gives CDR1 LGHDT, CDR2 YNNKEL (reference sequence). CDR3 nucleotide sequence: TGTGCCAGCAGCTACATAAACACCGGGGAGCTGTTTTTT. Amino acid sequence: CASSYINTGELFF.

J is TRBJ2-2 and V is TRBV6-1, with D possibly being TRBD2 (5 bases). CDR1 and CDR2 from the germline V gene are MNHNS and SASEGT. V lost 2 bases and J 3 bases, leaving 13 bases between the germline ends. The CDR3 is 16 amino acids. The CDR3, as DNA: TGTGCCAGCAGTGAACGAGCGTCGCGGGACACCGGGGAGCTGTTTTTT. Translating gives CASSERASRDTGELFF.

V gene TRBV5-4 combines with J gene TRBJ2-1; no definite D call. This CDR3 is 15 amino acids long. CDR1 SGHNT and CDR2 YYREEE come from the germline V gene (reference sequence). Trimming took 1 base from V and 6 from J, leaving 14 bases between them. CDR3 sequence (DNA): TGTGCCAGCAGCTTGACGTCAACGGGTGGCAATGAGCAGTTCTTC. Amino acid sequence: CASSLTSTGGNEQFF.

The chain carries TRBV14 and TRBJ2-2, with 8 nucleotides matching TRBD1. Trimming took 0 bases from V and 3 from J; bases not matched to a gene: 3. The V gene's germline CDR1 is SGHDN and CDR2 FVKESK. The length of the CDR3 is 16 residues. The CDR3 nucleotides are TGTGCCAGCAGCCAAGAACCGGGACAGGACACCGGGGAGCTGTTTTTT. Amino acid sequence: CASSQEPGQDTGELFF. Using reference TRBV14 and TRBJ2-2 for the parts outside the CDR3, the full variable domain is EAGVTQFPSHSVIEKGQTVTLRCDPISGHDNLYWYRRVMGKEIKFLLHFVKESKQDESGMPNNRFLAERTGGTYSTLKVQPAELEDSGVYFCASSQEPGQDTGELFFGEGSRLTVL.

The chain uses TRBV10-3 and TRBJ2-5; the D gene is possibly TRBD2 (6 bases). Trimming pared 3 bases from V and 9 bases from J, leaving 20 bases between. CDR3 size: 15 residues. Germline V gene sequence: CDR1 ENHRY, CDR2 SYGVKD. CDR3 nucleotide sequence: TGTGCCATCAGTGACCAAGGGACTGGGTCGGCGGCCCAGTACTTC. Encoded protein: CAISDQGTGSAAQYF.

This chain joins TRBV5-1 and TRBJ2-7; 8 positions match TRBD2. Germline CDR1 and CDR2: SGHRS and YFSETQ. J gave up 2 bases and V 3 bases, and 1 base lay outside the gene matches. CDR3 length: 13 residues. CDR3 sequence reads: CASSSGGAYEQYF. DNA for the CDR3: TGCGCCAGCAGCTCGGGAGGGGCCTACGAGCAGTACTTC. Using reference TRBV5-1 and TRBJ2-7 for the parts outside the CDR3, the full variable domain is KAGVTQTPRYLIKTRGQQVTLSCSPISGHRSVSWYQQTPGQGLQFLFEYFSETQRNKGNFPGRFSGRQFSNSRSEMNVSTLELGDSALYLCASSSGGAYEQYFGPGTRLTVT.

This clone was detected only once. The rearrangement links TRBV11-3 to TRBJ2-7; a possible D gene is TRBD1 (5 bases). The V end lost 1 base, the J end lost 5 bases, and 6 bases lay between the germline ends. Germline CDR1 and CDR2: SGHNT and YENEEA. The CDR3 is made up of 12 amino acids. CDR3 protein: CASSLAGNEQYF. CDR3 sequence (DNA): TGTGCCAGCAGCTTAGCAGGGAACGAGCAGTACTTC.

In its sample, this clone was seen a few times. Additional DNA sequences in this sample encode the identical CDR3. The V and J genes are TRBV18 and TRBJ2-5; 8 nucleotides align to TRBD2. The trim removed 6 bases at V and 5 bases at J, leaving 5 bases unmatched. The CDR3 has 13 amino acids. Germline CDR1 reads KGHSH; CDR2 reads LQKENI. The CDR3 reads CASSPSGGETQYF. CDR3 nucleotide sequence: TGTGCCAGCTCCCCCTCGGGAGGGGAGACCCAGTACTTC. Complete variable domain (other parts from reference TRBV18 and TRBJ2-5): NAGVMQNPRHLVRRRGQEARLRCSPMKGHSHVYWYRQLPEEGLKFMVYLQKENIIDESGMPKERFSAEFPKEGPSILRIQQVVRGDSAAYFCASSPSGGETQYFGPGTRLLVL.

The V call is TRBV9, the J call TRBJ2-1; weak D call: TRBD2 (6 bases). V lost 0 bases and J lost 1, with 14 bases in between. CDR1 SGDLS and CDR2 YYNGEE come from the germline V gene. This CDR3 region has 17 residues. The CDR3 reads CASSVGGQRGSYNEQFF. CDR3 DNA sequence: TGTGCCAGCAGCGTAGGAGGCCAACGGGGGTCCTACAATGAGCAGTTCTTC.

This clone occurred once. The rearrangement joins TRBV7-2 to TRBJ1-3; 8 bases line up with TRBD1. The length of the CDR3 is 15 residues. CDR1 is SGHTA and CDR2 is FQGNSA in the germline V gene. J gave up 2 bases and V 3 bases, and 3 bases lay outside the gene matches. The CDR3 reads CASSFSGGTGNTIYF. The CDR3 nucleotides are TGTGCCAGCAGCTTTTCAGGGGGCACTGGAAACACCATATATTTT. Based on the CDR3 plus reference TRBV7-2 and TRBJ1-3, the full variable domain is GAGVSQSPSNKVTEKGKDVELRCDPISGHTALYWYRQSLGQGLEFLIYFQGNSAPDKSGLPSDRFSAERTGGSVSTLTIQRTQQEDSAVYLCASSFSGGTGNTIYFGEGSWLTVV.

This chain joins TRBV2 and TRBJ1-5; 8 positions agree with TRBD1. The CDR3 spans 18 residues. Germline CDR1 SNHLY, CDR2 FYNNEI. V trimming: 2 bases; J trimming: 0 bases; junction bases outside the gene matches: 9. The CDR3 DNA reads TGTGCCAGCAGTGAATTGGTTGGGACAGGTTATAGCAATCAGCCCCAGCATTTT. It codes for CASSELVGTGYSNQPQHF. The full variable domain, with the rest looked up from reference TRBV2 and TRBJ1-5, is EPEVTQTPSHQVTQMGQEVILRCVPISNHLYFYWYRQILGQKVEFLVSFYNNEISEKSEIFDDQFSVERPDGSNFTLKIRSTKLEDSAMYFCASSELVGTGYSNQPQHFGDGTRLSIL.

This rearrangement joins TRBV11-2 to TRBJ2-7; D not resolved. V was trimmed by 1 base and J by 5 bases, leaving 9 bases between them. Per germline, CDR1 SGHAT and CDR2 FQNNGV. This CDR3 has 13 amino acids. The CDR3 coding sequence is TGTGCCAGCAGCTTAGGCGGTTACGACGAGCAGTACTTC. The encoded protein is CASSLGGYDEQYF.

In its sample, this clone was seen once. The chain joins TRBV7-8 to TRBJ2-1; unclear D gene. Per germline, CDR1 SGHVS and CDR2 FQNEAQ. Trimming pared 5 bases from V and 13 bases from J, leaving 24 bases between. There are 15 residues in the CDR3. The CDR3 is CASSLESYGPHLQFF. Written as DNA, the CDR3 is TGTGCCAGCAGCCTCGAATCATATGGGCCCCACTTACAGTTCTTC.

The genes are TRBV6-5 and TRBJ2-3; 7 nucleotides agree with TRBD1. Germline V gene sequence: CDR1 MNHEY, CDR2 SVGAGI. CDR3 length: 13 amino acids. The V segment lost 6 bases and the J segment 0 bases; nucleotides outside the gene matches: 0. For the CDR3, the DNA is TGTGCCAGCAGCAGGGGGAGCACAGATACGCAGTATTTT. Protein: CASSRGSTDTQYF.

The J gene is TRBJ2-7, the V gene TRBV15; 12 bases are a match to TRBD2. Germline loops: CDR1 LNHNV, CDR2 YYDKDF (reference sequence). This CDR3 has 16 amino acids. V lost 2 bases to trimming and J lost 5 bases; unmatched junction nucleotides: 7. The CDR3 DNA follows: TGTGCCACCAGCAGATGGACTAGCGGGAAAGAGGACGAGCAGTACTTC. It yields the protein CATSRWTSGKEDEQYF.

This clone has just a few counts. V and J are TRBV7-9 and TRBJ2-1; 10 bases fit TRBD1. The CDR3 contains 16 residues. The trim removed 5 bases at V and 0 bases at J, leaving 4 bases unmatched. Germline assignment: CDR1 SEHNR and CDR2 FQNEAQ (reference sequence). The CDR3 sequence: CASSGGQGTSYNEQFF. CDR3 coding DNA: TGTGCCAGCAGCGGGGGACAGGGGACCTCCTACAATGAGCAGTTCTTC.